This T cell receptor beta chain was retrieved from a study of T cell repertoires in cytomegalovirus infection. There are a few counts of this clonotype. Its specificity is not known. One entry per CDR3 protein results from TCRdb running MiXCR on the reads. Seen here are some 500,000 distinct CDR3 sequences, around 40% observed once, and the top ten hold around 46%. Germline CDR1 reads SGHVS; CDR2 reads FQNEAQ. The CDR3 runs 16 residues. Unmatched junction bases numbered 12, after V lost 1 base and J lost 10 bases. This chain uses TRBV7-8 with TRBJ2-1, with TRBD2 matching over 8 bases. This receptor was taken from a human donor in good health (CMV status not recorded). Some clones in this sample may be carry-over from other donors' samples. The sequencing used cultured PBMCs, collected from culture after CMV antigen stimulation. The CDR3 here is CASSLVSGGPLTEQFF. The CDR3 DNA reads TGTGCCAGCAGCTTAGTGTCGGGAGGGCCATTAACCGAGCAGTTCTTC.